This T cell receptor (beta chain) was profiled in a study of fetal regulatory T cell absence and autoimmunity. Overall study: The IPEX patients lacked clinical diabetes but had exocrine pancreas autoimmunity. Notes on the study in general: In IPEX, the enrichment was taken to support antigen-driven autoimmunity before birth.

The CDR3 length is 16 residues. CDR1 is SGHAT and CDR2 is FQNNGV in the germline V gene. The V gene lost 2 bases and the J gene lost 1 base, with 12 bases spanning the gap. To note about this clone: The antigen remains undetermined.

The table came from immunoSEQ multiplex PCR; TCRdb's copy has only in-frame clones and leaves some out. The table records tens of thousands of clones, roughly 80% of them present only once. The receptor was isolated from a newborn boy with IPEX syndrome. The sequenced sample consisted of cord blood. This chain connects TRBV11-2 to TRBJ2-4, with D possibly matching TRBD2 (6 bases). CDR3 sequence (DNA): TGTGCCAGCAGCTTAACGGCTCGGGGGGCCAAAAACATTCAGTACTTC. This gives the protein CASSLTARGAKNIQYF.